A single sample gave rise to the 28 T cell receptor beta chains below, sequenced in a study of T-cell reconstitution after alpha-beta-depleted transplantation in children. Preparation of the TCRbeta library was carried out with unique molecular identifiers. In TCRdb, the PCR reads were re-called with MiXCR into one record per CDR3 protein. The table lists some 840,000 distinct CDR3 sequences, roughly 15% of them singletons. The sample consisted of PBMCs, mostly from graft donor cells, taken 360 days after TCRalphabeta/CD19-depleted stem cell transplant. All receptors come from a male patient between 5 and 17 years old who had a stem cell transplant for acute lymphoblastic leukemia, so the T cells may come from the graft donor.

This clonotype was counted between two and nine times. The genes are TRBV4-1 and TRBJ2-5, with a weak D call TRBD1 (6 bases). The CDR3 has 15 residues. V was shortened by 1 base and J by 4 bases, with 13 bases between the two germline ends. The germline gives CDR1 MGHRA, CDR2 YSYEKL. The CDR3 DNA reads TGCGCCAGCAGCCAAGGGCAGGGGCCAGGAGAGACCCAGTACTTC. Its protein product is CASSQGQGPGETQYF.

At least ten counts were recorded for this clonotype. The chain carries TRBV19 and TRBJ1-1; TRBD1 might be the D (6 bases). This CDR3 spans 12 amino acids. V lost 8 bases and J lost 7, with 14 bases in between. Per the germline V gene, CDR1 is LNHDA and CDR2 is SQIVND (reference sequence). The CDR3 protein is CASFSGGLEAFF. CDR3 sequence (DNA): TGTGCCAGTTTTTCCGGGGGCCTTGAAGCTTTCTTT.

The chain has TRBV24-1 and TRBJ2-2; TRBD2 matches 15 bases. The V and J ends lost 3 bases and 6 bases, in that order; junction bases with no gene match: 4. CDR1 and CDR2 from the germline V gene are KGHDR and SFDVKD. CDR3 length: 17 amino acids. The CDR3 coding sequence is TGTGCCACCAGTGATAGTGGACTAGCGGGAGGGCCCGGGGAGCTGTTTTTT. This encodes CATSDSGLAGGPGELFF.

This chain connects TRBV4-1 to TRBJ2-7, with D maybe TRBD1 (6 bases). CDR3 length: 13 amino acids. The V end lost 1 base, the J end lost 4 bases, and 8 bases lay between the germline ends. The germline gives CDR1 MGHRA, CDR2 YSYEKL. CDR3 protein: CASSQARGYEQYF. The CDR3 nucleotides read TGCGCCAGCAGCCAAGCCAGGGGTTACGAGCAGTACTTC.

This clonotype showed up just a few times. As DNA, the CDR3 is TGTGCCACCAGCAGAGATCGGAATGGGTTCTACGAGCAGTACTTC. Translating gives CATSRDRNGFYEQYF. The chain recombines TRBV15 with TRBJ2-7; unclear D gene. In germline, CDR1 is LNHNV, CDR2 YYDKDF (reference sequence). This CDR3 has 15 residues. Deletions cut 0 bases from V and 3 bases from J, with 12 bases between. Full variable domain (missing parts from reference TRBV15 and TRBJ2-7): DAMVIQNPRYQVTQFGKPVTLSCSQTLNHNVMYWYQQKSSQAPKLLFHYYDKDFNNEADTPDNFQSRRPNTSFCFLDIRSPGLGDTAMYLCATSRDRNGFYEQYFGPGTRLTVT.

Only a few counts were recorded for this clonotype. The chain uses TRBV20-1 and TRBJ1-2; D is uncertain. This CDR3 has 13 residues. Trimming pared 4 bases from V and 3 bases from J, leaving 12 bases between. The germline V gene has CDR1 DFQATT and CDR2 SNEGSKA (reference sequence). As DNA, the CDR3 is TGCAGTGCTATAGGCGGGATTGACTATGGCTACACCTTC. Amino acid sequence: CSAIGGIDYGYTF.

This clonotype was seen a few times. The rearrangement joins TRBV25-1 to TRBJ2-1; tentative D call: TRBD1 (5 bases). V lost 3 bases and J 6 bases, leaving 15 bases between the germline ends. The CDR3 has 15 amino acids. Germline assignment: CDR1 MGHDK and CDR2 SYGVNS. This CDR3 is CASSDTGHLVNEQFF. DNA for the CDR3: TGTGCCAGCAGTGATACCGGACACCTGGTCAATGAGCAGTTCTTC.

This clonotype was detected a few times. The rearrangement uses TRBV20-1 and TRBJ1-3; 7 nucleotides align to TRBD1. This CDR3 is 16 amino acids long. V lost 2 bases to trimming and J lost 4 bases; unmatched junction nucleotides: 11. CDR1 and CDR2 (germline): DFQATT, SNEGSKA (reference sequence). The CDR3 DNA reads as TGCAGTGCTAGACCAAACAGGGGAGGATGGGGAAACACCATATATTTT. Protein product: CSARPNRGGWGNTIYF.

The V call is TRBV9, the J call TRBJ2-1, with 14 bases matching TRBD2. CDR3 size: 17 residues. Trimming cost V 2 bases and J 4 bases; bases outside gene matches: 5. Per the germline V gene, CDR1 is SGDLS and CDR2 is YYNGEE. The CDR3 reads CASSVGTSGSLYNEQFF. CDR3 nucleotide sequence: TGTGCCAGCAGCGTCGGGACTAGCGGGAGTCTTTACAATGAGCAGTTCTTC.

This clonotype showed up just a few times. The genes are TRBV5-1 and TRBJ2-3; 8 positions agree with TRBD2. Per the germline V gene, CDR1 is SGHRS and CDR2 is YFSETQ. This CDR3 has 15 amino acids. V lost 6 bases, J lost 3 bases, and 9 bases stayed unmatched. In nucleotides, the CDR3 is TGCGCCAGCAAGGTGGTAGCGGGAAGAACAGATACGCAGTATTTT. The encoded protein is CASKVVAGRTDTQYF. Full variable domain (missing parts from reference TRBV5-1 and TRBJ2-3): KAGVTQTPRYLIKTRGQQVTLSCSPISGHRSVSWYQQTPGQGLQFLFEYFSETQRNKGNFPGRFSGRQFSNSRSEMNVSTLELGDSALYLCASKVVAGRTDTQYFGPGTRLTVL.

The chain couples TRBV5-1 to TRBJ2-1; D could derive from TRBD1 or TRBD2 (6 bases each). V gave up 0 bases and J gave up 4 bases, with 11 bases separating them. The CDR3 is 15 residues long. Germline V gene lookup returns CDR1 SGHRS and CDR2 YFSETQ. CDR3 region: CASSLVGGEYNEQFF. For the CDR3, the DNA is TGCGCCAGCAGCTTGGTGGGGGGCGAGTACAATGAGCAGTTCTTC.

The sample holds a few counts of this clonotype. The chain combines TRBV10-1 with TRBJ2-2; D gene uncertain. V was pared by 0 bases and J by 0 bases, with 11 bases between. Germline assignment: CDR1 WNHNN and CDR2 SYGVQD (reference sequence). The CDR3 is 17 residues long. This chain's CDR3 is CASSESTPSPNTGELFF. In nucleotides, the CDR3 is TGCGCCAGCAGTGAGTCGACCCCCTCTCCGAACACCGGGGAGCTGTTTTTT.

Only a few counts were recorded for this clonotype. This sequence joins TRBV20-1 and TRBJ1-3; no firm D call. CDR1 and CDR2 from the germline V gene are DFQATT and SNEGSKA (reference sequence). The CDR3 length is 15 residues. V was trimmed by 1 base and J by 0 bases, leaving 10 bases between them. CDR3 nucleotide sequence: TGCAGTGCTAGAGTGGCCGCCCCCTCTGGAAACACCATATATTTT. Its protein product is CSARVAAPSGNTIYF.

The V call is TRBV24-1, the J call TRBJ2-1; TRBD2 might be the D (6 bases). The germline gives CDR1 KGHDR, CDR2 SFDVKD. This CDR3 comprises 12 residues. Trimming took off 5 bases at V and 10 bases at J, with 11 bases between the two ends. The CDR3 sequence is CATSGSRGEQFF. DNA for the CDR3: TGTGCCACCAGTGGATCCCGGGGGGAGCAGTTCTTC.

V and J are TRBV20-1 and TRBJ2-2; no clear D. Trimming took 3 bases from V and 6 from J, leaving 5 bases between them. Germline V gene lookup returns CDR1 DFQATT and CDR2 SNEGSKA (reference sequence). CDR3 length equals 11 residues. The CDR3 reads CSARRAGELFF. The CDR3, as DNA: TGCAGTGCTAGGCGCGCCGGGGAGCTGTTTTTT.

This clonotype appeared many times. The chain recombines TRBV7-8 with TRBJ2-6; the D is unclear. In germline, CDR1 is SGHVS, CDR2 FQNEAQ. The CDR3 length is 16 residues. The V end was cut by 4 bases, the J end by 0 bases, with 10 bases between. The CDR3 reads CASSYTRNSGANVLTF. DNA of the CDR3: TGTGCCAGCAGCTATACCAGGAACTCTGGGGCCAACGTCCTGACTTTC.

This clonotype was found many times. This rearrangement joins TRBV5-1 to TRBJ2-6; no firm D call. This CDR3 spans 13 amino acids. Germline assignment: CDR1 SGHRS and CDR2 YFSETQ. The ends were cut back, 5 bases at V and 2 bases at J, with 5 bases in the middle. The CDR3 reads CASRRAGANVLTF. Here the CDR3 DNA reads TGCGCCAGCAGAAGAGCTGGGGCCAACGTCCTGACTTTC. Full variable domain (outside the CDR3, taken from reference TRBV5-1 and TRBJ2-6): KAGVTQTPRYLIKTRGQQVTLSCSPISGHRSVSWYQQTPGQGLQFLFEYFSETQRNKGNFPGRFSGRQFSNSRSEMNVSTLELGDSALYLCASRRAGANVLTFGAGSRLTVL.

There are many counts of this clonotype. The chain combines TRBV12-3 or TRBV12-4 with TRBJ1-2; the match to TRBD1 covers 8 bases. The CDR3 runs 13 residues. The J segment lost 2 bases and the V segment lost 7 bases, leaving 3 bases of the junction unmatched. This chain's CDR3 is CASTQGANYGYTF. CDR3 DNA: TGTGCCAGCACTCAGGGGGCGAACTATGGCTACACCTTC.

This clonotype was found a few times. The chain uses TRBV5-1 and TRBJ2-2; 14 positions agree with TRBD2. Per the germline V gene, CDR1 is SGHRS and CDR2 is YFSETQ. The CDR3 has 19 amino acids. V shed 3 bases and J 4 bases; nucleotides not matched to a gene: 11. CDR3 coding DNA: TGCGCCAGCAGCTCGTCGGGACTAGCGGGAGTTGTGGGCACCGGGGAGCTGTTTTTT. Translation gives CASSSSGLAGVVGTGELFF.

The chain employs TRBV9 and TRBJ2-3; tentative D call: TRBD2 (6 bases). The length of the CDR3 is 15 residues. Germline loops: CDR1 SGDLS, CDR2 YYNGEE. Trimming took off 0 bases at V and 3 bases at J, with 11 bases between the two ends. CDR3 bases: TGTGCCAGCAGCGTAGGCGGGGATGGTACAGATACGCAGTATTTT. Translating it yields CASSVGGDGTDTQYF.

This clonotype appeared a few times. This rearrangement joins TRBV12-3 or TRBV12-4 to TRBJ2-7; 15 nucleotides match TRBD2. V dropped 3 bases and J dropped 3; count of bases not matched to a gene: 12. The CDR3 length is 19 residues. DNA for the CDR3: TGTGCCAGCAGTTTTTACTATCCGGGACTAGCGGGAGGACACTACGAGCAGTACTTC. It is translated as CASSFYYPGLAGGHYEQYF.

There are a few counts of this clonotype. The chain recombines TRBV5-1 with TRBJ2-5; TRBD2 matches at 9 bases. Trimming removed 0 bases from V and 5 bases from J; junction bases left unmatched: 2. From germline, CDR1 is SGHRS and CDR2 YFSETQ. The CDR3 runs to 14 residues. In nucleotides, the CDR3 is TGCGCCAGCAGCTTGGCCAGCGGGAGGGAGACCCAGTACTTC. Amino acids: CASSLASGRETQYF.

The V and J genes are TRBV11-2 and TRBJ2-3, with D tentatively TRBD1 (5 bases). The germline CDR1 and CDR2 sequences are SGHAT and FQNNGV. CDR3 size: 14 residues. With 5 bases removed from V and 2 bases from J, the gap between germline ends came to 11 bases. The DNA for the CDR3 is TGTGCCAGCAGCGACTGGGGCCCCACAGATACGCAGTATTTT. Protein product: CASSDWGPTDTQYF. The entire variable domain, with the rest obtained from reference TRBV11-2 and TRBJ2-3, is as follows: EAGVAQSPRYKIIEKRQSVAFWCNPISGHATLYWYQQILGQGPKLLIQFQNNGVVDDSQLPKDRFSAERLKGVDSTLKIQPAKLEDSAVYLCASSDWGPTDTQYFGPGTRLTVL.

This clonotype was seen a handful of times. The chain has TRBV7-8 and TRBJ2-1; TRBD2 agrees at 9 bases. Germline V CDR1 and CDR2: SGHVS, FQNEAQ. Trimming took 7 bases from V and 4 from J; bases not matched to a gene: 8. The length of the CDR3 is 15 residues. CDR3 sequence reads: CASNEKGLAYNEQFF. DNA for the CDR3: TGTGCCAGCAACGAGAAGGGACTAGCTTACAATGAGCAGTTCTTC.

The rearrangement joins TRBV7-6 to TRBJ2-5; D may be TRBD2 (5 bases). CDR3 length equals 14 residues. The germline gives CDR1 SGHVS, CDR2 FNYEAQ. The V gene lost 3 bases and the J gene lost 5 bases, with 13 bases spanning the gap. The CDR3 protein is CASSFGSVTETQYF. Written as DNA, the CDR3 is TGTGCCAGCAGCTTTGGTAGCGTTACGGAGACCCAGTACTTC.

This clonotype was seen at least ten times. The J gene is TRBJ2-5, the V gene TRBV7-7; possibly TRBD2 for D (5 bases). This CDR3 contains 13 residues. Germline V CDR1 and CDR2: SSHAT, FNYEAQ (reference sequence). Trimming removed 5 bases at V and 3 bases at J, with 10 bases between. The CDR3 nucleotides are TGTGCCAGCAGCCGCGGACTTGAAGAGACCCAGTACTTC. Its translation is CASSRGLEETQYF.

This clonotype was picked up a small number of times. The rearrangement joins TRBV29-1 to TRBJ1-1; 8 bases are shared with TRBD1. Trimming cost V 6 bases and J 0 bases; bases outside gene matches: 6. This CDR3 has 14 amino acids. Germline CDR1 and CDR2: SQVTM and ANQGSEA. Here the CDR3 DNA reads TGCAGCGTGTGGACAGGGTGGATGAACACTGAAGCTTTCTTT. This encodes CSVWTGWMNTEAFF.

The sample holds a few counts of this clonotype. The chain recombines TRBV29-1 with TRBJ2-7, with D perhaps being TRBD1 or TRBD2 (5 bases each). Germline CDR1 reads SQVTM; CDR2 reads ANQGSEA. V shed 2 bases and J shed 8 bases, with 13 bases lying between them. The CDR3 consists of 12 residues. Here the CDR3 reads CSVESIEGKQYF. The CDR3 region has the DNA TGCAGCGTTGAATCGATTGAGGGGAAGCAGTACTTC.